These 24 T cell receptor beta chains were all obtained from the same sample, sequenced in a study of beta chain features in type 1 diabetes. Study-level findings and limits: TCRB CDR3 length was moderately but significantly reduced in all four CD4+ subsets of Type 1 diabetes patients.

Expressed TCRB transcripts got sequenced, as all isolated RNA was reverse transcribed. The assay was immunoSEQ multiplex PCR, and TCRdb's table has in-frame clones only and misses some. The sample has around 130,000 clones, 7.5% to 9.5% seen once. Antigens for these TCRs are unknown. Sequences were obtained from central memory CD4+ T cells from blood. These receptors all come from a man younger than 45 with type 1 diabetes.

This clone was observed a handful of times. This chain uses TRBV30 with TRBJ2-4; a weak D match, TRBD1 (6 bases). The germline V and J ends were trimmed by 2 bases and 0 bases, with 17 bases remaining between them. This CDR3 is 17 amino acids long. CDR1 and CDR2 (germline): GTSNPN, SVGIG (reference sequence). In nucleotides, the CDR3 is TGTGCCTGGAGTCCTCCCTTGGGCAGGGGAGCCAAAAACATTCAGTACTTC. Its translation is CAWSPPLGRGAKNIQYF. Full variable domain (rest looked up from reference TRBV30 and TRBJ2-4): SQTIHQWPATLVQPVGSPLSLECTVEGTSNPNLYWYRQAAGRGLQLLFYSVGIGQISSEVPQNLSASRPQDRQFILSSKKLLLSDSGFYLCAWSPPLGRGAKNIQYFGAGTRLSVL.

This clone has only a few counts. The V and J genes are TRBV28 and TRBJ2-3, with 10 bases matching TRBD2. The germline CDR1 and CDR2 sequences are MDHEN and SYDVKM. V dropped 8 bases and J dropped 3; count of bases not matched to a gene: 8. CDR3 size: 15 residues. The CDR3 DNA reads TGTGCCAGCGTAGAAAGCGGGGGGGTTACAGATACGCAGTATTTT. Its protein product is CASVESGGVTDTQYF.

This clone was counted only a few times. The chain recombines TRBV10-3 with TRBJ2-5; TRBD1 matches 9 bases. The CDR3 sequence is 14 residues long. From germline, CDR1 is ENHRY and CDR2 SYGVKD. V lost 8 bases and J lost 5; bases outside the gene matches: 9. The chain's CDR3 is CAISTGTGRETQYF. CDR3 DNA: TGTGCCATCTCTACCGGGACAGGGAGGGAGACCCAGTACTTC.

There are a few counts of this clone. The rearrangement links TRBV7-2 to TRBJ2-1, with a tentative D call TRBD2 (6 bases). V lost 4 bases to trimming and J lost 10 bases, with 20 bases between them. From germline, CDR1 is SGHTA and CDR2 FQGNSA. The length of the CDR3 is 15 residues. The CDR3 DNA is TGTGCCAGCAGCTCCTTTCCGCGGGGTAAAGGGGAGCAGTTCTTC. Encoded protein: CASSSFPRGKGEQFF.

The chain has TRBV2 and TRBJ2-1; 9 positions match TRBD2. The CDR3 runs to 15 residues. J gave up 7 bases and V 3 bases, and 7 bases lay outside the gene matches. Germline CDR1 and CDR2: SNHLY and FYNNEI. This CDR3 is CASSEVLAGSNEQFF. CDR3 DNA: TGTGCCAGCAGTGAGGTTCTAGCGGGGTCGAATGAGCAGTTCTTC.

The rearrangement uses TRBV2 and TRBJ2-5; D gene unclear. Germline V gene lookup returns CDR1 SNHLY and CDR2 FYNNEI. This CDR3 is 13 amino acids long. V lost 6 bases and J 2 bases, leaving 10 bases between the germline ends. The CDR3 reads CASSPRGQETQYF. DNA for the CDR3: TGTGCCAGCAGCCCTAGAGGTCAAGAGACCCAGTACTTC.

This clone was seen a few times. The gene calls are TRBV30 and TRBJ1-4; 10 bases are a match to TRBD1. The germline gives CDR1 GTSNPN, CDR2 SVGIG (reference sequence). J was trimmed by 8 bases and V by 5 bases; bases with no gene match: 2. CDR3 length: 12 residues. CDR3 coding DNA: TGTGCCTGGGGGACAGGGGAAGAAAAACTGTTTTTT. It is translated as CAWGTGEEKLFF.

The genes are TRBV25-1 and TRBJ1-5, with D possibly TRBD1 on 5 matching bases. Between the trimmed V and J ends, which lost 8 bases and 7 bases, there was a span of 21 bases. The CDR3 loop spans 15 amino acids. The germline gives CDR1 MGHDK, CDR2 SYGVNS. The CDR3 region has the DNA TGTGCCAGCCTGGACCGGACCGGGACTGAACAGCCCCAGCATTTT. Translated, it gives CASLDRTGTEQPQHF.

The chain links TRBV30 to TRBJ1-4; weak D call: TRBD1 (5 bases). Germline V gives CDR1 GTSNPN, CDR2 SVGIG (reference sequence). This CDR3 spans 11 amino acids. CDR3 residues: CVGGVREKLFF. CDR3 nucleotides: TGTGTCGGGGGGGTCAGGGAAAAACTGTTTTTT.

This clone came up a few times. V and J are TRBV2 and TRBJ2-5, with D hard to call. Trimming left V 1 base short and J 9 bases short, with 9 bases between. Germline V CDR1 and CDR2: SNHLY, FYNNEI. CDR3 length: 12 amino acids. The CDR3 coding sequence is TGTGCCAGCAGTGAAGGCCCCGCGGCCCAGTACTTC. It yields the protein CASSEGPAAQYF.

The CDR3 nucleotides are TGTGCCAGCAGCAGACAGGGGAACAGCCAAGAGACCCAGTACTTC. Protein: CASSRQGNSQETQYF. The chain is built from TRBV4-2 and TRBJ2-5; 8 bases map to TRBD1. The V gene's germline CDR1 is LGHNA and CDR2 YNFKEQ. The ends lost 5 bases at V and 1 base at J; junction bases unmatched: 6. This CDR3 is 15 amino acids long.

This clone was seen more than once but under ten times. This sequence joins TRBV10-2 and TRBJ2-7; D not resolved. The germline V gene has CDR1 WSHSY and CDR2 SAAADI. V shed 6 bases and J shed 7 bases, with 7 bases lying between them. The CDR3 length is 10 residues. The CDR3 DNA sequence: TGCGCCAGCAGGGCCCGTGAGCAGTACTTC. Translating it yields CASRAREQYF.

This clone has a handful of counts. This chain links TRBV4-1 with TRBJ2-7; tentative D call: TRBD1 (6 bases). V lost 5 bases, J lost 1 base, and 15 bases lay in between. There are 15 residues in the CDR3. Germline V gene data show CDR1 as MGHRA and CDR2 as YSYEKL. The CDR3 is CASSYSGQGSYEQYF. The CDR3 coding sequence is TGCGCCAGCAGCTACTCAGGGCAGGGGTCCTACGAGCAGTACTTC.

In this sample, this clone turned up a few times. The chain carries TRBV5-4 and TRBJ2-7, with D possibly TRBD1 on 5 matching bases. The CDR3 totals 15 residues. Between the trimmed V and J ends, which lost 3 bases and 0 bases, there was a span of 13 bases. Germline V gene lookup returns CDR1 SGHNT and CDR2 YYREEE (reference sequence). CDR3 residues: CASSSTGISSYEQYF. The CDR3 DNA sequence: TGTGCCAGCAGCTCTACAGGAATCAGCTCCTACGAGCAGTACTTC. The variable domain in full, completed from reference TRBV5-4 and TRBJ2-7, reads ETGVTQSPTHLIKTRGQQVTLRCSSQSGHNTVSWYQQALGQGPQFIFQYYREEENGRGNFPPRFSGLQFPNYSSELNVNALELDDSALYLCASSSTGISSYEQYFGPGTRLTVT.

This clone was picked up a small number of times. The CDR3 nucleotides are TGTGCCAGTAGTATACAGGGGGTTGGCACCGGGGAGCTGTTTTTT. This gives the protein CASSIQGVGTGELFF. The V and J genes are TRBV19 and TRBJ2-2; 7 bases align to TRBD1. Germline CDR1 and CDR2: LNHDA and SQIVND (reference sequence). V lost 2 bases, J lost 4 bases, and 4 bases stayed unmatched. CDR3 size: 15 residues.

The chain combines TRBV7-2 with TRBJ2-5; TRBD2 is a possible D gene (5 bases). V gave up 5 bases and J gave up 2 bases, with 15 bases separating them. Germline V gene sequence: CDR1 SGHTA, CDR2 FQGNSA. This CDR3 has 15 amino acids. CDR3 protein: CASSPGIGYQETQYF. DNA for the CDR3: TGTGCCAGCAGCCCCGGGATAGGGTATCAAGAGACCCAGTACTTC.

The sample holds a few counts of this clone. This chain uses TRBV2 with TRBJ2-1; D remains ambiguous. This CDR3 has 13 residues. Germline V gene sequence: CDR1 SNHLY, CDR2 FYNNEI. V shed 4 bases and J shed 10 bases, with 14 bases lying between them. CDR3 bases: TGTGCCAGCAGTGTAGACTCTTACACGGAGCAGTTCTTC. Its translation: CASSVDSYTEQFF.

V is TRBV27 and J is TRBJ1-2; 10 bases fit TRBD1. J lost 2 bases, V lost 4 bases, and 10 bases had no gene match. There are 17 residues in the CDR3. Germline V gene data show CDR1 as MNHEY and CDR2 as SMNVEV (reference sequence). The CDR3 is CASSWAGQGNGNYGYTF. CDR3 DNA: TGTGCCAGCAGTTGGGCGGGACAGGGGAATGGAAACTATGGCTACACCTTC.

V is TRBV29-1 and J is TRBJ2-1, with D unclear. The germline V gene has CDR1 SQVTM and CDR2 ANQGSEA. V was clipped by 2 bases and J by 7 bases, with 9 bases between them. This CDR3 has 12 amino acids. In DNA, the CDR3 is TGCAGCGTTGAACGCGTCGGGAATGAGCAGTTCTTC. Amino acids: CSVERVGNEQFF.

The chain recombines TRBV7-6 with TRBJ2-6; the D gene is possibly TRBD1 (5 bases). CDR3 size: 17 residues. V was cut by 1 base and J by 0 bases, with 10 bases left in between. Germline V gene sequence: CDR1 SGHVS, CDR2 FNYEAQ. DNA for the CDR3: TGTGCCAGCAGCTTAGAAGGGGCGTTCTCTGGGGCCAACGTCCTGACTTTC. Translation gives CASSLEGAFSGANVLTF.

This clone has a handful of counts. J is TRBJ1-1 and V is TRBV30; 9 bases agree with TRBD1. Looked up from germline, CDR1 is GTSNPN and CDR2 is SVGIG (reference sequence). Trimming cost V 1 base and J 5 bases; bases outside gene matches: 5. The length of the CDR3 is 14 residues. In DNA, the CDR3 is TGTGCCTGGAGTGAGGGACAGGGTTGGACTGAAGCTTTCTTT. Its protein is CAWSEGQGWTEAFF.

In DNA form, the CDR3 reads TGTGCCAGCAGCCAAGAAGGGGGAAGAACCGGGGAGCTGTTTTTT. Protein product: CASSQEGGRTGELFF. The chain joins TRBV7-2 to TRBJ2-2; perhaps TRBD1 as D (6 bases). The CDR3 extends over 15 amino acids. Germline loops: CDR1 SGHTA, CDR2 FQGNSA. V was pared by 5 bases and J by 5 bases, with 15 bases between.

This clone appeared a few times. This rearrangement joins TRBV20-1 to TRBJ2-4; D is uncertain. CDR1 and CDR2 (germline): DFQATT, SNEGSKA (reference sequence). The CDR3 consists of 11 residues. V was trimmed by 1 base and J by 6 bases, leaving 4 bases between them. The CDR3 spells CSARAGNIQYF. The DNA of the CDR3 is TGCAGTGCTAGAGCAGGAAACATTCAGTACTTC.

The V gene is TRBV7-9, the J gene TRBJ2-7; a possible D gene is TRBD2 (6 bases). The CDR3 loop spans 15 amino acids. V shed 3 bases and J shed 6 bases, with 18 bases lying between them. The germline V gene encodes CDR1 SEHNR and CDR2 FQNEAQ (reference sequence). The CDR3 region is CASSFFPGGAGEQYF. CDR3 in DNA: TGTGCCAGCAGCTTCTTTCCGGGCGGGGCGGGCGAGCAGTACTTC.